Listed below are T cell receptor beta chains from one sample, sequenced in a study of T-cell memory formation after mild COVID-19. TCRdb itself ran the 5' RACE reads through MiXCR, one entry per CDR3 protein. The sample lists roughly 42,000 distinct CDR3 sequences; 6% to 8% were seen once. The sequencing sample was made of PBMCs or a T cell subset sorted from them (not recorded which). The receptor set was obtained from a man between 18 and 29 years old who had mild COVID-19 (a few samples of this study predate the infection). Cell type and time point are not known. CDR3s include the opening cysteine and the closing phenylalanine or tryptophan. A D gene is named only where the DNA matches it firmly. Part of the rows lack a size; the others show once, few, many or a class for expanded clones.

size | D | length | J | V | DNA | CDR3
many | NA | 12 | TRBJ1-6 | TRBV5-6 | TGTGCCAGCACCGTCTGGAATTCACCCCTCCACTTT | CASTVWNSPLHF
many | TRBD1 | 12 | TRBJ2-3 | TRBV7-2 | TGTGCCAGCAGCTTGCAGACAGGGACGCAGTATTTT | CASSLQTGTQYF
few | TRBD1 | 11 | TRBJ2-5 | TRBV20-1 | TGCAGCGGGACAGATCAAGAGACCCAGTACTTC | CSGTDQETQYF
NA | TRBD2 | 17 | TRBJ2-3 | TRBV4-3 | TGCGCCAGCAGCCAACGGCTAGCGGGGGGCAGCACAGATACGCAGTATTTT | CASSQRLAGGSTDTQYF
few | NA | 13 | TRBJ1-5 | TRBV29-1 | TGCAGCGTTGAGACAGATTTTAATCAGCCCCAGCATTTT | CSVETDFNQPQHF
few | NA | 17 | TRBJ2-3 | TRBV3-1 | TGTGCCAGCAGCCAAGGGAACGGGGGAAGTACCACAGATACGCAGTATTTT | CASSQGNGGSTTDTQYF
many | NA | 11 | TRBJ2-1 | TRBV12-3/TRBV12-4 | TGTGCCAGCAGTCGACGAAATGAGCAGTTCTTC | CASSRRNEQFF
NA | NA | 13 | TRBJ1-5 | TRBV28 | TGTGCCAGCTCTTGGGGATTCAATCAGCCCCAGCATTTT | CASSWGFNQPQHF
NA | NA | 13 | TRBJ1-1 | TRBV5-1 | TGCGCCAGCAGCTTGGCGGAGAACACTGAAGCTTTCTTT | CASSLAENTEAFF
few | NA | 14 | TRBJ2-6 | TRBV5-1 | TGCGCCAGCAGCTCCGTCTCTGGGGCCAACGTCCTGACTTTC | CASSSVSGANVLTF
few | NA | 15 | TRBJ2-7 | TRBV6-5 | TGTGCCAGCAGTTACCACGCCTCCAGTGGGGGCGAGCAGTACTTC | CASSYHASSGGEQYF
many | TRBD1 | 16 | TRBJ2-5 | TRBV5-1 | TGCGCCAGCAGCAAACGTCCCGGGACAGGGATGGAGACCCAGTACTTC | CASSKRPGTGMETQYF
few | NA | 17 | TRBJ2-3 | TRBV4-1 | TGCGCCAGCAGCCAAGATGGAGGTGGGGGAGGAGCAGATACGCAGTATTTT | CASSQDGGGGGADTQYF
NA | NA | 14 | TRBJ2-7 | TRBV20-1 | TGCAGTGCTAGCGGTTCATTTAGCTCCTACGAGCAGTACTTC | CSASGSFSSYEQYF
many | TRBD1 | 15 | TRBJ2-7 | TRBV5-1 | TGCGCCAGCAGCTTGGGACCTGGACAGGGCTACGAGCAGTACTTC | CASSLGPGQGYEQYF
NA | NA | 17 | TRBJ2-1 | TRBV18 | TGTGCCAGCTCACTCGGGACGGCGGGGGCCTATTACAATGAGCAGTTCTTC | CASSLGTAGAYYNEQFF
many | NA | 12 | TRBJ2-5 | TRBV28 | TGTGCCAGCAGTTCCGCCGGAGAAATACAGTACTTC | CASSSAGEIQYF
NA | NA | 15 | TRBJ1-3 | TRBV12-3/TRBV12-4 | TGTGCCAGCAAGCTCTTGGCGACCTCTGGAAACACCATATATTTT | CASKLLATSGNTIYF